Listed here are 21 T cell receptor beta chains from one sample, sequenced in a study of blood T cell repertoires in COVID-19. TCRdb's table, derived via immunoSEQ multiplex PCR, lists solely in-frame clones and lacks some. The sample gives approximately 300,000 clones, 89% of which show up once; approximately 5% is in the top ten. The sequencing sample was made of PBMCs or T cells enriched from blood (not recorded which). These TCRs come from a man aged 60 to 75 who had recovered from COVID-19.

The rearrangement links TRBV29-1 to TRBJ2-1, with 7 bases aligning to TRBD2. The CDR3 runs 16 residues. Germline assignment: CDR1 SQVTM and CDR2 ANQGSEA. Trimming removed 6 bases from V and 4 bases from J; junction bases left unmatched: 15. The CDR3, as DNA: TGCAGCGTCCGGGGCCGAGGGCTAGCGGAGTACAATGAGCAGTTCTTC. Translating gives CSVRGRGLAEYNEQFF.

J is TRBJ2-5 and V is TRBV5-1; TRBD2 matches 10 bases. The germline gives CDR1 SGHRS, CDR2 YFSETQ. This CDR3 is built from 15 residues. Unmatched junction bases numbered 9, after V lost 5 bases and J lost 5 bases. The CDR3 here is CASSRALAGRETQYF. The CDR3 coding sequence is TGCGCCAGCAGTCGCGCACTAGCGGGAAGGGAGACCCAGTACTTC. The variable domain in full, with the rest retrieved from reference TRBV5-1 and TRBJ2-5, is KAGVTQTPRYLIKTRGQQVTLSCSPISGHRSVSWYQQTPGQGLQFLFEYFSETQRNKGNFPGRFSGRQFSNSRSEMNVSTLELGDSALYLCASSRALAGRETQYFGPGTRLLVL.

The V and J genes are TRBV24-1 and TRBJ2-5; 10 nucleotides line up with TRBD1. V lost 5 bases and J lost 4; bases outside the gene matches: 6. CDR3 length equals 15 residues. Germline CDR1 and CDR2: KGHDR and SFDVKD. In DNA form, the CDR3 reads TGTGCCACCAGTGCCCTTGGACAGGGGGGAGAGACCCAGTACTTC. It translates to CATSALGQGGETQYF.

The rearrangement uses TRBV6-5 and TRBJ2-2; D possibly corresponds to TRBD2 (6 bases). Trimming took off 0 bases at V and 5 bases at J, with 13 bases between the two ends. In germline, CDR1 is MNHEY, CDR2 SVGAGI. The CDR3 consists of 16 residues. The CDR3 sequence: CASSYSAGLRTGELFF. Written as DNA, the CDR3 is TGTGCCAGCAGTTACTCTGCGGGGTTAAGAACCGGGGAGCTGTTTTTT.

This chain connects TRBV7-2 to TRBJ1-2; D is undetermined. Looked up from germline, CDR1 is SGHTA and CDR2 is FQGNSA. Trimming took 1 base from V and 7 from J, leaving 22 bases between them. The CDR3 has 17 amino acids. Here the CDR3 reads CASSLVLYRFSSFGYTF. CDR3 sequence (DNA): TGTGCCAGCAGCTTAGTCCTCTATCGTTTTTCTTCGTTTGGCTACACCTTC. The entire variable domain, with the rest obtained from reference TRBV7-2 and TRBJ1-2, is as follows: GAGVSQSPSNKVTEKGKDVELRCDPISGHTALYWYRQSLGQGLEFLIYFQGNSAPDKSGLPSDRFSAERTGGSVSTLTIQRTQQEDSAVYLCASSLVLYRFSSFGYTFGSGTRLTVV.

The chain combines TRBV6-6 with TRBJ2-1; 12 bases fit TRBD2. There are 15 residues in the CDR3. With V trimmed by 7 bases and J by 9 bases, 10 bases remained unmatched. Germline V gives CDR1 MNHNY, CDR2 SVGAGI (reference sequence). The CDR3 loop reads CASKPSGRVIGEQFF. The CDR3 DNA sequence: TGTGCCAGCAAGCCTAGCGGGAGGGTGATCGGTGAGCAGTTCTTC.

V is TRBV28 and J is TRBJ2-7; 8 bases map to TRBD2. V lost 6 bases to trimming and J lost 0 bases; unmatched junction nucleotides: 7. CDR1 is MDHEN, CDR2 SYDVKM, per germline. This CDR3 is 15 amino acids long. The CDR3 DNA follows: TGTGCCAGCAGGGTGCCGGGACTAGGCTCCTACGAGCAGTACTTC. Its protein product is CASRVPGLGSYEQYF.

The chain is built from TRBV28 and TRBJ2-7, with D possibly being TRBD2 (7 bases). Germline-derived CDR1 and CDR2 are MDHEN and SYDVKM. V lost 1 base and J 2 bases, leaving 12 bases between the germline ends. The CDR3 extends over 15 amino acids. The CDR3 coding sequence is TGTGCCAGCAGTTTATACGGGGGGCCGGCCTACGAGCAGTACTTC. Amino acid sequence: CASSLYGGPAYEQYF.

The chain is built from TRBV28 and TRBJ1-2, with TRBD1 as a possible D gene (5 bases). The V gene lost 3 bases and the J gene lost 3 bases, with 14 bases spanning the gap. Germline lookup yields CDR1 MDHEN and CDR2 SYDVKM. The CDR3 runs to 15 residues. DNA for the CDR3: TGTGCCAGCAGTTTTTCGGGGGGAGATGACTATGGCTACACCTTC. As protein: CASSFSGGDDYGYTF.

The chain recombines TRBV9 with TRBJ2-3; 8 positions agree with TRBD2. Trimming cost V 4 bases and J 4 bases; bases outside gene matches: 11. The length of the CDR3 is 16 residues. Germline CDR1 and CDR2: SGDLS and YYNGEE. The CDR3 DNA follows: TGTGCCAGCAGCCCCACAGCGGGAGTGCGCGCAGATACGCAGTATTTT. Amino acid sequence: CASSPTAGVRADTQYF.

V usage is TRBV19 and J usage is TRBJ1-5; D is uncertain. Germline V gene lookup returns CDR1 LNHDA and CDR2 SQIVND (reference sequence). Trimming pared 0 bases from V and 1 base from J, leaving 7 bases between. The CDR3 is made up of 15 amino acids. The CDR3 loop is CASSIEASSNQPQHF. For the CDR3, the DNA is TGTGCCAGTAGTATAGAGGCTTCAAGCAATCAGCCCCAGCATTTT.

The chain couples TRBV5-1 to TRBJ2-1; 11 nucleotides align to TRBD2. The CDR3 totals 15 residues. Germline loops: CDR1 SGHRS, CDR2 YFSETQ. J was trimmed by 9 bases and V by 4 bases; bases with no gene match: 9. The CDR3 coding sequence is TGCGCCAGCAGCGATAAAACTAGCGGGAGAGGTGAGCAGTTCTTC. Residues: CASSDKTSGRGEQFF. Full variable domain (missing parts from reference TRBV5-1 and TRBJ2-1): KAGVTQTPRYLIKTRGQQVTLSCSPISGHRSVSWYQQTPGQGLQFLFEYFSETQRNKGNFPGRFSGRQFSNSRSEMNVSTLELGDSALYLCASSDKTSGRGEQFFGPGTRLTVL.

V is TRBV5-1 and J is TRBJ2-3; D is uncertain. There are 13 residues in the CDR3. CDR1 is SGHRS and CDR2 is YFSETQ in the germline V gene. Trimming stripped 0 bases from V and 4 bases from J, with 6 bases between. CDR3 sequence: CASSLVGADTQYF. The CDR3 coding sequence is TGCGCCAGCAGCTTGGTGGGCGCAGATACGCAGTATTTT. The full variable domain, with the rest looked up from reference TRBV5-1 and TRBJ2-3, is KAGVTQTPRYLIKTRGQQVTLSCSPISGHRSVSWYQQTPGQGLQFLFEYFSETQRNKGNFPGRFSGRQFSNSRSEMNVSTLELGDSALYLCASSLVGADTQYFGPGTRLTVL.

This clone was seen once. The rearrangement links TRBV7-3 to TRBJ2-1, with 7 bases fitting TRBD1. CDR3 size: 17 residues. With V trimmed by 1 base and J by 7 bases, 13 bases remained unmatched. CDR1 and CDR2 from the germline V gene are SGHTA and FQGTGA. The CDR3 loop is CASSLNPGQDRLNEQFF. The CDR3 coding sequence is TGTGCCAGCAGCTTAAATCCCGGACAGGATCGGTTAAATGAGCAGTTCTTC.

Concerning this clone: One end of the junction does not line up with germline, which may come from a read error. The chain is built from TRBV27 and TRBJ2-7; TRBD2 matches at 11 bases. Germline V gene data show CDR1 as MNHEY and CDR2 as SMNVEV (reference sequence). This CDR3 is built from 14 residues. CDR3 sequence: CASAKAGTSGFRHF. CDR3 in DNA: TGTGCCAGCGCCAAAGCCGGGACTAGCGGATTTAGGCACTTC.

J is TRBJ2-7 and V is TRBV25-1; 9 nucleotides align to TRBD1. This CDR3 has 15 residues. Trimming removed 2 bases from V and 7 bases from J; junction bases left unmatched: 9. Germline CDR1 MGHDK, CDR2 SYGVNS. In DNA, the CDR3 is TGTGCCAGCAGTGAACCTAGACAGGGGGTGGGTGAGCAGTACTTC. This sequence encodes CASSEPRQGVGEQYF.

The rearrangement joins TRBV30 to TRBJ1-4; D possibly corresponds to TRBD1 (6 bases). The CDR3 totals 13 residues. V lost 4 bases, J lost 5 bases, and 11 bases lay in between. CDR1 is GTSNPN, CDR2 SVGIG, per germline (reference sequence). CDR3 sequence: CAWTGVRNEKLFF. In nucleotides, the CDR3 is TGTGCCTGGACAGGGGTACGCAATGAAAAACTGTTTTTT.

V gene TRBV30 combines with J gene TRBJ1-3, with D unresolved. This CDR3 is built from 13 residues. The V end lost 5 bases, the J end lost 1 base, and 9 bases lay between the germline ends. Germline CDR1 reads GTSNPN; CDR2 reads SVGIG (reference sequence). CDR3 nucleotides: TGTGCCTGGGGACGGGATTCTGGAAACACCATATATTTT. Translated: CAWGRDSGNTIYF.

The table lists this clone with a few counts. The chain is built from TRBV5-1 and TRBJ1-1; 8 nucleotides agree with TRBD1. Germline V lookup: CDR1 SGHRS, CDR2 YFSETQ. Trimming at V came to 3 bases and at J to 5 bases, leaving 9 bases not matched to a gene. The CDR3 has 15 amino acids. CDR3 sequence reads: CASSSTGQGWTEAFF. The DNA of the CDR3 is TGCGCCAGCAGCTCGACCGGACAGGGATGGACTGAAGCTTTCTTT.

This clone came up a few times. The V call is TRBV4-1, the J call TRBJ2-7; TRBD2 aligns across 8 bases. The CDR3 length is 17 residues. With V trimmed by 2 bases and J by 2 bases, 11 bases remained unmatched. Germline V gene sequence: CDR1 MGHRA, CDR2 YSYEKL. CDR3 nucleotide sequence: TGCGCCAGCAGCCAATACCACGCTAGCGGGTCCCCCTACGAGCAGTACTTC. It is translated as CASSQYHASGSPYEQYF.

The V call is TRBV5-5, the J call TRBJ1-2; a possible D gene is TRBD1 (5 bases). The CDR3 runs to 16 residues. Germline V gives CDR1 SGHKS, CDR2 YYEKEE (reference sequence). The V end was cut by 2 bases, the J end by 5 bases, with 19 bases between. The CDR3 here is CASSLLEGPRAYGYTF. In DNA, the CDR3 is TGTGCCAGCAGCTTATTGGAGGGGCCGAGGGCTTATGGCTACACCTTC. The full variable domain, in which reference TRBV5-5 and TRBJ1-2 provide the parts outside the CDR3, is DAGVTQSPTHLIKTRGQQVTLRCSPISGHKSVSWYQQVLGQGPQFIFQYYEKEERGRGNFPDRFSARQFPNYSSELNVNALLLGDSALYLCASSLLEGPRAYGYTFGSGTRLTVV.